A single sample gave rise to the 3 T cell receptor beta chains below, sequenced in a study of T cell clonality in common variable immunodeficiency (dated by TCRdb to 2014 to 2015). Libraries were built with the immunoSEQ multiplex PCR assay. As stored in TCRdb, this immuneACCESS dataset retains in-frame rearrangements with V and J assigned. A fraction of the clones does not appear; measured against another copy, unresolved V genes explain less than half of the discrepancy, and the remainder lacks a known reason. For this sample, 52,000 or so clones appear and none is a singleton. Of the sample, around 0.8% falls within the top ten clones. What was sequenced was peripheral blood mononuclear cells. These receptors were collected from a person aged 18 to 75 in good health.

This clone was recorded many times. Coverage ceases 3 residues before the CDR3 finishes, and the germline J gene fills in the end. This rearrangement joins TRBV5-4 to TRBJ2-5, with D possibly called TRBD1 or TRBD2 (5 bases each). The germline V gene encodes CDR1 SGHNT and CDR2 YYREEE (reference sequence). This CDR3 is built from 14 residues. The V and J ends lost 0 bases and 4 bases respectively, with 10 bases between them. The CDR3 DNA, read in part, is TGTGCCAGCAGCTTGGGAGGGGCGACAGAGACC. It yields the protein CASSLGGATET. The CDR3, in full, reads CASSLGGATETQYF.

In its sample, this clone was seen many times. The CDR3 goes on 3 residues after the read ends, and that part is filled in from the germline J gene. The chain uses TRBV19 and TRBJ1-1; TRBD1 aligns across 8 bases. The CDR3 is 14 amino acids. Germline V gene data show CDR1 as LNHDA and CDR2 as SQIVND (reference sequence). V was clipped by 4 bases and J by 5 bases; unmatched bases: 6. CDR3 DNA, as far as it was read: TGTGCCAGTAGTACAGGGGGCGCGGGTACTGAA. It specifies CASSTGGAGTE. The full CDR3 sequence reads CASSTGGAGTEAFF.

At least ten counts were recorded for this clone. The CDR3 end falls 3 residues outside the read, so it is completed with the germline J gene. This sequence joins TRBV5-1 and TRBJ2-2; possible D gene TRBD1, 5 bases. V dropped 5 bases and J dropped 5 bases, with 7 bases sitting between them. The CDR3 sequence is 12 residues long. CDR1 SGHRS and CDR2 YFSETQ come from the germline V gene. CDR3 bases read: TGCGCCAGCAGGACAGCAACCGGGGAG. This sequence encodes CASRTATGE. The entire CDR3 reads CASRTATGELFF.